Following are 7 T cell receptor beta chains from one sample sequenced in a study of T cell changes during pregnancy in multiple sclerosis. Data came from immunoSEQ multiplex PCR; TCRdb stores just in-frame clones and leaves some out. The sample contains about 83,000 clones, around 96% of which appear only once. The sample was peripheral blood, taken in the second trimester of pregnancy. The receptors were sampled from a female donor with multiple sclerosis, enrolled in a pregnancy study.

The chain combines TRBV5-3 with TRBJ1-4; TRBD1 might be the D (5 bases). TRBV5-3 is noted as an ORF with a role that remains uncertain. CDR3 size: 12 residues. Trimming removed 4 bases at V and 10 bases at J, with 11 bases between. This chain's CDR3 is CARSGIRGKLFF. CDR3 DNA sequence: TGTGCCAGAAGCGGGATAAGGGGAAAACTGTTTTTT.

This chain uses TRBV2 with TRBJ1-1; possible D gene TRBD1, 5 bases. Germline CDR1 and CDR2: SNHLY and FYNNEI. Trimming took off 4 bases at V and 4 bases at J, with 19 bases between the two ends. This CDR3 comprises 16 residues. The CDR3 reads CASSGTGGTSSTEAFF. DNA for the CDR3: TGTGCCAGCAGTGGCACGGGGGGTACTTCCAGCACTGAAGCTTTCTTT.

The chain has TRBV5-5 and TRBJ2-7; the D gene is possibly TRBD1 (5 bases). Trimming pared 4 bases from V and 0 bases from J, leaving 14 bases between. The CDR3 covers 15 residues. Germline V gives CDR1 SGHKS, CDR2 YYEKEE (reference sequence). CDR3 loop: CASSVDRTTSYEQYF. The CDR3 DNA reads as TGTGCCAGCAGCGTTGACAGAACGACCTCCTACGAGCAGTACTTC.

This clone was counted once. The same CDR3 arises from other DNA sequences in this sample as well. DNA for the CDR3: TGTGCCAGCAGTTTTGACAGGGGAAGGACTGAAGCTTTCTTT. Translated, it gives CASSFDRGRTEAFF. V is TRBV11-2 and J is TRBJ1-1, with 8 positions matching TRBD1. CDR1 is SGHAT, CDR2 FQNNGV, per germline. V gave up 6 bases and J gave up 5 bases; unmatched junction bases: 8. The CDR3 loop spans 14 amino acids.

The chain joins TRBV27 to TRBJ2-2, with TRBD2 matching over 12 bases. The germline gives CDR1 MNHEY, CDR2 SMNVEV (reference sequence). Trimming removed 5 bases from V and 8 bases from J; junction bases left unmatched: 9. There are 16 residues in the CDR3. The CDR3 DNA reads as TGTGCCAGCAGTCTCCTAGCGGGAGGGCCCCAAGGGGAGCTGTTTTTT. Its protein product is CASSLLAGGPQGELFF.

The J gene is TRBJ2-1, the V gene TRBV19, with 14 bases identical to TRBD2. The V and J ends lost 4 bases and 6 bases, in that order; junction bases with no gene match: 11. Per germline, CDR1 LNHDA and CDR2 SQIVND (reference sequence). This CDR3 has 18 amino acids. The CDR3 region is CASSTAGTSGRWANEQFF. The CDR3 DNA is TGTGCCAGTAGTACCGCCGGGACTAGCGGGAGATGGGCCAATGAGCAGTTCTTC. The full variable domain, its missing parts supplied by reference TRBV19 and TRBJ2-1, is DGGITQSPKYLFRKEGQNVTLSCEQNLNHDAMYWYRQDPGQGLRLIYYSQIVNDFQKGDIAEGYSVSREKKESFPLTVTSAQKNPTAFYLCASSTAGTSGRWANEQFFGPGTRLTVL.

This chain links TRBV4-2 with TRBJ2-5; 7 nucleotides match TRBD2. Trimming cost V 2 bases and J 2 bases; bases outside gene matches: 8. The CDR3 consists of 16 residues. Germline assignment: CDR1 LGHNA and CDR2 YNFKEQ. As DNA, the CDR3 is TGTGCCAGCAGCCAATCTAGAGGACTAGATCAAGAGACCCAGTACTTC. This codes for CASSQSRGLDQETQYF.